The clone carrying this T cell receptor beta chain was counted between two and nine times. Its antigen remains unknown. Study findings and constraints: The TCR gene usage of tumor memory CD4+ T cells clustered together with blood and lymph node memory CD4+ cells and with lymph node naive CD4+ cells. Larger-cohort validation covered only one TCR beta V-J rearrangement.

Memory CD4+ cells were defined as CD4+CD45RO+CD25-. After constant-region reverse-primer amplification, full-length variable regions underwent semi-nested PCR with Nested Universal Primer A. From the 5' RACE reads, TCRdb called clonotypes with MiXCR, one entry per CDR3 protein. This table has 62,000 or so distinct CDR3 sequences, 22% appearing once. Trimming took 5 bases from V and 0 from J; bases not matched to a gene: 7. CDR1 is SGHTA, CDR2 FQGNSA, per germline. The CDR3 extends over 17 amino acids. V and J are TRBV7-2 and TRBJ2-3; 11 bases agree with TRBD2. The TCR was taken from a female donor with breast cancer. Material: memory CD4+ T cells sorted from a lymph node. Subset reported: memory CD4+ T cells, CD4+CD45RO+CD25-. CDR3 in DNA: TGTGCCAGCAGCCGCGAACTAGCGGGGGCTAGCACAGATACGCAGTATTTT. Protein sequence: CASSRELAGASTDTQYF.